The 3 T cell receptor beta chains listed next were all sequenced from one sample in a study of T-cell reconstitution after alpha-beta-depleted transplantation in children. Unique molecular identifiers featured in how the TCRbeta library was prepared. TCRdb re-analysed the PCR reads in MiXCR, keeping a single row per CDR3 protein. The data show a few hundred thousand distinct CDR3 sequences, around 13% seen once. The sample consisted of PBMCs, mostly from graft donor cells, taken 360 days after TCRalphabeta/CD19-depleted stem cell transplant. These receptors originate from a male patient aged 10 to 17 who had a stem cell transplant for acute myeloid leukemia, so the T cells may come from the graft donor.

This clonotype was detected ten times or more. The chain carries TRBV20-1 and TRBJ2-3; D is perhaps TRBD2 (5 bases). The CDR3 has 14 residues. V shed 1 base and J shed 4 bases, with 12 bases lying between them. Looked up from germline, CDR1 is DFQATT and CDR2 is SNEGSKA (reference sequence). CDR3 residues: CSARGLSDADTQYF. The CDR3 bases are TGCAGTGCTAGAGGACTATCCGACGCAGATACGCAGTATTTT.

The chain joins TRBV20-1 to TRBJ2-5; D unclear. In germline, CDR1 is DFQATT, CDR2 SNEGSKA (reference sequence). V was cut by 7 bases and J by 5 bases, with 11 bases left in between. This CDR3 contains 11 residues. CDR3 region: CSGHYGETQYF. CDR3 nucleotide sequence: TGCAGTGGGCATTATGGCGAGACCCAGTACTTC.

The chain is built from TRBV6-1 and TRBJ1-3; TRBD1 agrees at 9 bases. CDR1 MNHNS and CDR2 SASEGT come from the germline V gene. The CDR3 totals 15 residues. V dropped 5 bases and J dropped 0; count of bases not matched to a gene: 2. The CDR3 spells CASSPTGGSGNTIYF. In DNA form, the CDR3 reads TGTGCCAGCAGTCCGACAGGGGGCTCTGGAAACACCATATATTTT.